Shown below are 22 T cell receptor beta chains from a single sample sequenced in a study of regulatory T cells in long-lasting Graves disease (dated by TCRdb to about 2021). The library was built by means of multiplex PCR. Sequencing took place on an Illumina HiSeq 4000. CDR3 regions were amplified by Arm-PCR with iRepertoire HTBI primers to construct TCR beta libraries. TCRdb itself trimmed the public reads at Q25 with fastp, ran MiXCR and retained productive beta chains. All rows with the same CDR3 protein become a single entry with the most common DNA and genes. A total of roughly 400,000 distinct CDR3 sequences appear in this sample, about a sixth of them only once. In total, the top ten clones hold about 23% of the sample. The time point label, as the study defines it: newly diagnosed GD, antithyroid drugs for less than 3 months. RNA was extracted from PBMCs in TRIzol for both TCR sequencing and RNA sequencing.

These same records also appear under a second study, on T cells in Graves' hyperthyroidism and ophthalmopathy.

Sequenced material: peripheral blood mononuclear cells (PBMCs), taken at new diagnosis, from a patient treated with antithyroid drugs. Source of these receptors: a woman aged 18-29 years with Graves disease. Donor details come from another sample of the same person, matched by shared clones.

This clonotype was detected only once. The rearrangement uses TRBV4-3 and TRBJ2-4; 8 positions match TRBD2. Germline assignment: CDR1 LGHNA and CDR2 YSLEER. Trimming at V came to 0 bases and at J to 1 base, leaving 5 bases not matched to a gene. The CDR3 extends over 17 amino acids. CDR3 protein: CASSQDPAGGAKNIQYF. The CDR3 DNA sequence: TGCGCCAGCAGCCAAGATCCGGCGGGGGGTGCCAAAAACATTCAGTACTTC.

In this sample, this clonotype turned up many times. V usage is TRBV28 and J usage is TRBJ1-1, with D unresolved. This CDR3 contains 14 residues. Trimming took 4 bases from V and 3 from J, leaving 12 bases between them. The germline gives CDR1 MDHEN, CDR2 SYDVKM. CDR3 loop: CASSSRVADTEAFF. In DNA form, the CDR3 reads TGTGCCAGCAGTTCCAGAGTTGCGGACACTGAAGCTTTCTTT.

In this sample, this clonotype turned up many times. One end of the junction is discordant with germline, which a read error may explain. V gene TRBV27 combines with J gene TRBJ2-7; D remains ambiguous. CDR3 length equals 13 residues. The V gene's germline CDR1 is MNHEY and CDR2 SMNVEV (reference sequence). In DNA form, the CDR3 reads TGTGCCAGCAGCTTATCCCCTCCCTACGAGCAGTACTTC. It codes for CASSLSPPYEQYF.

About this clonotype itself: This could be a read error, since a much larger clone is one nucleotide away. This sequence joins TRBV3-1 and TRBJ2-1; perhaps D is TRBD1 or TRBD2 (7 bases each). Germline loops: CDR1 LGHDT, CDR2 YNNKEL (reference sequence). The CDR3 consists of 14 residues. This CDR3 is CAGSQGGRERDLFF. The CDR3 DNA is TGTGCCGGCAGCCAGGGGGGGAGGGAAAGAGATCTATTCTTC.

This clonotype has only a few counts. The chain has TRBV19 and TRBJ2-7; 11 positions agree with TRBD1. In germline, CDR1 is LNHDA, CDR2 SQIVND (reference sequence). Trimming took 5 bases from V and 3 from J; bases not matched to a gene: 9. This CDR3 region has 16 residues. The CDR3 sequence: CASSPFVGTGGYEQYF. The CDR3 DNA sequence: TGTGCCAGTAGTCCGTTCGTAGGGACAGGGGGCTACGAGCAGTACTTC.

The V and J genes are TRBV6-1 and TRBJ1-5; TRBD1 might be the D (5 bases). CDR1 and CDR2 (germline): MNHNS, SASEGT. The CDR3 spans 16 residues. The V end lost 2 bases, the J end lost 1 base, and 12 bases lay between the germline ends. CDR3 nucleotides: TGTGCCAGCAGTGAACCGCTTAGACAGAGCAATCAGCCCCAGCATTTT. It is translated as CASSEPLRQSNQPQHF.

This clonotype appeared once. The rearrangement links TRBV10-2 to TRBJ2-7; D is unclear. Germline-derived CDR1 and CDR2 are WSHSY and SAAADI. This CDR3 spans 14 amino acids. Trimming took off 0 bases at V and 0 bases at J, with 6 bases between the two ends. CDR3 in amino acids: CASSESRNSYEQYF. The DNA for the CDR3 is TGCGCCAGCAGTGAGTCCAGGAACTCCTACGAGCAGTACTTC.

This clonotype has ten or more counts. V is TRBV6-1 and J is TRBJ2-7, with TRBD1 identical over 8 bases. This CDR3 contains 15 residues. Germline trimming cut 6 bases from V and 0 bases from J; bases unmatched to any gene: 7. Looked up from germline, CDR1 is MNHNS and CDR2 is SASEGT. CDR3 in DNA: TGTGCCAGCAGGTCAGACAGGGGCACCTCCTACGAGCAGTACTTC. It yields the protein CASRSDRGTSYEQYF.

This clonotype was picked up a small number of times. This chain joins TRBV9 and TRBJ1-1, with D hard to call. The V gene lost 0 bases and the J gene lost 7 bases, with 4 bases spanning the gap. Germline assignment: CDR1 SGDLS and CDR2 YYNGEE. The CDR3 consists of 11 residues. In DNA form, the CDR3 reads TGTGCCAGCAGCGTAGCAGTTGAAGCTTTCTTT. This codes for CASSVAVEAFF.

This clonotype appeared many times. This chain uses TRBV9 with TRBJ2-5; 9 bases agree with TRBD2. Per the germline V gene, CDR1 is SGDLS and CDR2 is YYNGEE. This CDR3 contains 14 residues. Unmatched junction bases numbered 4, after V lost 6 bases and J lost 1 base. Here the CDR3 reads CASTSGLAQETQYF. The CDR3 DNA follows: TGTGCCAGCACCTCGGGACTAGCCCAAGAGACCCAGTACTTC.

This clonotype has ten or more counts. The chain carries TRBV7-6 and TRBJ1-6, with TRBD1 as a possible D gene (5 bases). The CDR3 consists of 13 residues. The germline CDR1 and CDR2 sequences are SGHVS and FNYEAQ. With 6 bases removed from V and 7 bases from J, the gap between germline ends came to 10 bases. The CDR3 sequence: CASSSGTNSPLHF. DNA for the CDR3: TGTGCCAGCAGTTCAGGGACGAATTCACCCCTCCACTTT.

This clonotype was counted many times. This may be a read error: a much more frequent sequence differs by one nucleotide. The rearrangement links TRBV28 to TRBJ2-7; no firm D call. Germline V gene sequence: CDR1 MDHEN, CDR2 SYDVKM. Trimming stripped 7 bases from V and 2 bases from J, with 0 bases between. The CDR3 covers 9 residues. CDR3 bases: TGTGCCAGCACCTACGAGCAGTACTTC. Encoded protein: CASTYEQYF. The full variable domain, completed using reference TRBV28 and TRBJ2-7, is DVKVTQSSRYLVKRTGEKVFLECVQDMDHENMFWYRQDPGLGLRLIYFSYDVKMKEKGDIPEGYSVSREKKERFSLILESASTNQTSMYLCASTYEQYFGPGTRLTVT.

CDR3 nucleotide sequence: TGTGCCAGCAGTTTCCAGGAGGGATTTGATCAGCCCCAGCATTTT. Its protein is CASSFQEGFDQPQHF. The V and J genes are TRBV28 and TRBJ1-5; D ambiguous. Germline CDR1 reads MDHEN; CDR2 reads SYDVKM. The V gene lost 3 bases and the J gene lost 5 bases, with 14 bases spanning the gap. The CDR3 extends over 15 amino acids.

The chain is built from TRBV5-8 and TRBJ1-4, with D unresolved. In germline, CDR1 is SGHTS, CDR2 YDEGEE. Trimming removed 0 bases at V and 4 bases at J, with 16 bases between. The CDR3 runs to 17 residues. As DNA, the CDR3 is TGTGCCAGCAGCTTGGTGGTCTCGGGGAGTGGTAATGAAAAACTGTTTTTT. This codes for CASSLVVSGSGNEKLFF.

This clonotype was picked up a small number of times. The chain recombines TRBV28 with TRBJ1-5, with a tentative D call TRBD1 (6 bases). The V end was cut by 4 bases, the J end by 2 bases, with 15 bases between. The V gene's germline CDR1 is MDHEN and CDR2 SYDVKM. This CDR3 has 16 amino acids. The CDR3 DNA reads TGTGCCAGCAGTTCCCCCTCCAGGGGTGGCAATCAGCCCCAGCATTTT. Translated, it gives CASSSPSRGGNQPQHF.

This clonotype was picked up a small number of times. The V gene is TRBV13, the J gene TRBJ2-1; 15 bases line up with TRBD2. The germline gives CDR1 PRHDT, CDR2 FYEKMQ (reference sequence). V shed 8 bases, J shed 2 bases, and the junction held 4 bases outside the gene matches. CDR3 length: 16 amino acids. For the CDR3, the DNA is TGTGCCAGCGGACTAGCGGGAGGGAGTCCCTACAATGAGCAGTTCTTC. Its translation: CASGLAGGSPYNEQFF.

This clonotype was counted at least ten times. The chain recombines TRBV11-2 with TRBJ2-7, with D possibly TRBD1 on 7 matching bases. CDR1 and CDR2 from the germline V gene are SGHAT and FQNNGV. Deletions cut 4 bases from V and 3 bases from J, with 19 bases between. This CDR3 region has 16 residues. The CDR3 bases are TGTGCCAGCAGCTCTAGGGGGGACAGAATCGACTACGAGCAGTACTTC. This gives the protein CASSSRGDRIDYEQYF.

V gene TRBV7-9 combines with J gene TRBJ2-2; 13 positions match TRBD2. The CDR3 consists of 19 residues. Germline CDR1 SEHNR, CDR2 FQNEAQ (reference sequence). V shed 6 bases and J 3 bases; nucleotides not matched to a gene: 13. The CDR3: CASRSPGTSGTLYTGELFF. CDR3 nucleotide sequence: TGTGCCAGCAGGTCACCCGGGACTAGCGGGACCCTGTACACCGGGGAGCTGTTTTTT.

This rearrangement joins TRBV11-3 to TRBJ2-4; D is uncertain. The length of the CDR3 is 12 residues. The ends were cut back, 2 bases at V and 9 bases at J, with 8 bases in the middle. The germline V gene has CDR1 SGHNT and CDR2 YENEEA. CDR3 bases: TGTGCCAGCAGCTTACGTTGGGGCATTCAGTACTTC. Residues: CASSLRWGIQYF.

The chain's CDR3 is CASSYKGTGGFNEQFF. Written as DNA, the CDR3 is TGCGCCAGCAGCTATAAAGGGACAGGGGGCTTCAATGAGCAGTTCTTC. The rearrangement links TRBV5-1 to TRBJ2-1, with 12 nucleotides matching TRBD1. The CDR3 is 16 amino acids. CDR1 and CDR2 from the germline V gene are SGHRS and YFSETQ. Unmatched junction bases numbered 7, after V lost 3 bases and J lost 6 bases.

This clonotype was seen at least ten times. The V gene is TRBV5-6, the J gene TRBJ2-7, with 7 bases lining up with TRBD1. CDR1 is SGHDT, CDR2 YYEEEE, per germline. The V and J ends lost 2 bases and 3 bases, in that order; junction bases with no gene match: 5. This CDR3 has 14 amino acids. The CDR3 reads CASSLTGVNYEQYF. The CDR3, as DNA: TGTGCCAGCAGCTTAACAGGGGTCAACTACGAGCAGTACTTC.

This clonotype was detected ten times or more. The chain combines TRBV15 with TRBJ1-5; D gene unclear. CDR3 length: 14 residues. V was shortened by 8 bases and J by 1 base, with 12 bases between the two germline ends. Germline V CDR1 and CDR2: LNHNV, YYDKDF (reference sequence). The CDR3 loop is CATRKGGSNQPQHF. DNA of the CDR3: TGTGCCACCCGGAAGGGCGGCAGCAATCAGCCCCAGCATTTT.